Presented here are 20 T cell receptor beta chains from one specimen sequenced in a study of T-cell reconstitution after alpha-beta-depleted transplantation in children. It was with unique molecular identifiers that the TCRbeta library was prepared. One entry per CDR3 protein results from TCRdb running MiXCR on the PCR reads. This table holds 60,000 to 85,000 distinct CDR3 sequences, over 15% found once. Here the sequenced sample was PBMCs, mostly from graft donor cells, taken 360 days after TCRalphabeta/CD19-depleted stem cell transplant. The receptors were sampled from a male patient between 2 and 10 years old who had a stem cell transplant for acute lymphoblastic leukemia, so the T cells may come from the graft donor.

The genes are TRBV5-1 and TRBJ2-3, with 7 bases aligning to TRBD2. This CDR3 spans 17 amino acids. From germline, CDR1 is SGHRS and CDR2 YFSETQ. V lost 0 bases and J lost 1; bases outside the gene matches: 8. The CDR3 coding sequence is TGCGCCAGCAGCTTGGGACTAGCTCCAGTGCGCACAGATACGCAGTATTTT. Amino acids: CASSLGLAPVRTDTQYF.

This clonotype was observed a handful of times. V usage is TRBV10-2 and J usage is TRBJ2-2, with 15 bases aligning to TRBD2. The CDR3 is 19 residues long. Germline V gene sequence: CDR1 WSHSY, CDR2 SAAADI. The V segment lost 6 bases and the J segment 0 bases; nucleotides outside the gene matches: 8. The CDR3: CASRQPGLAGGPNTGELFF. The CDR3 nucleotides read TGCGCCAGCAGGCAACCGGGACTAGCGGGAGGACCGAACACCGGGGAGCTGTTTTTT.

This clonotype has a handful of counts. This chain connects TRBV5-1 to TRBJ2-3, with 10 bases that match TRBD2. V shed 2 bases and J 5 bases; nucleotides not matched to a gene: 5. This CDR3 region has 15 residues. Germline V gene data show CDR1 as SGHRS and CDR2 as YFSETQ. CDR3 in amino acids: CASSLSGRVRDTQYF. The CDR3 DNA is TGCGCCAGCAGCTTAAGCGGGAGGGTTAGAGATACGCAGTATTTT.

A few counts support this clonotype. The chain is built from TRBV7-9 and TRBJ1-2; possible D gene TRBD1, 5 bases. V lost 5 bases to trimming and J lost 4 bases, with 20 bases between them. The germline V gene has CDR1 SEHNR and CDR2 FQNEAQ (reference sequence). CDR3 size: 16 residues. CDR3 coding DNA: TGTGCCAGCAGCCCGGATGGCGTTCCAGGGAGCTATGGCTACACCTTC. It specifies CASSPDGVPGSYGYTF.

V gene TRBV4-1 combines with J gene TRBJ2-2; maybe TRBD1 (6 bases). The CDR3 has 17 residues. Germline CDR1 and CDR2: MGHRA and YSYEKL. The V and J ends lost 5 bases and 4 bases respectively, with 20 bases between them. The CDR3 nucleotides read TGCGCCAGCAGCACCCTGGGGCCAGTGGGGGCCACCGGGGAGCTGTTTTTT. Its translation: CASSTLGPVGATGELFF.

This rearrangement joins TRBV5-1 to TRBJ2-3, with TRBD2 matching over 10 bases. The CDR3 is made up of 20 amino acids. Losses at the gene ends were 0 bases for V and 2 bases for J; bases not matched to a gene: 15. Per germline, CDR1 SGHRS and CDR2 YFSETQ. The CDR3 reads CASSLGLAGDKWRNTDTQYF. In DNA, the CDR3 is TGCGCCAGCAGCTTGGGGCTAGCGGGAGATAAGTGGAGGAACACAGATACGCAGTATTTT.

This clonotype was counted at least ten times. V and J are TRBV10-3 and TRBJ2-1; 10 bases line up with TRBD2. The J segment lost 3 bases and the V segment lost 0 bases, leaving 2 bases of the junction unmatched. CDR1 ENHRY and CDR2 SYGVKD come from the germline V gene. This CDR3 comprises 16 residues. CDR3 protein: CAISESRTSGYNEQFF. CDR3 sequence (DNA): TGTGCCATCAGTGAGTCGCGGACTAGCGGCTACAATGAGCAGTTCTTC.

The chain links TRBV12-3 or TRBV12-4 to TRBJ1-5; D ambiguous. The CDR3 consists of 14 residues. The V and J ends lost 4 bases and 3 bases respectively, with 10 bases between them. The CDR3 DNA reads TGTGCCAGCAGTTCACGGACCCCCAATCAGCCCCAGCATTTT. It translates to CASSSRTPNQPQHF.

This chain links TRBV6-5 with TRBJ2-2; D uncertain. The CDR3 runs to 14 residues. Germline V lookup: CDR1 MNHEY, CDR2 SVGAGI. V lost 0 bases and J lost 7, with 9 bases in between. The CDR3 coding sequence is TGTGCCAGCAGTTACTCCCTGTGGGGCGGGGAGCTGTTTTTT. This translates into CASSYSLWGGELFF.

This chain connects TRBV4-1 to TRBJ2-3, with 9 nucleotides matching TRBD2. The CDR3 extends over 16 amino acids. V shed 6 bases and J 1 base; nucleotides not matched to a gene: 8. Per germline, CDR1 MGHRA and CDR2 YSYEKL. The CDR3 here is CASSWREGRGTDTQYF. The CDR3 nucleotides are TGCGCCAGCAGTTGGCGGGAGGGCCGGGGCACAGATACGCAGTATTTT.

This clonotype was counted only a few times. The V gene is TRBV5-1, the J gene TRBJ2-1; 7 nucleotides match TRBD1. The length of the CDR3 is 14 residues. J gave up 0 bases and V 8 bases, and 5 bases lay outside the gene matches. CDR1 and CDR2 from the germline V gene are SGHRS and YFSETQ. CDR3 DNA sequence: TGCGCCAGTCGACAGGGCAGCTCCTACAATGAGCAGTTCTTC. The encoded protein is CASRQGSSYNEQFF.

This clonotype was counted only a few times. V is TRBV25-1 and J is TRBJ2-5; 12 bases map to TRBD2. V shed 4 bases, J shed 5 bases, and the junction held 5 bases outside the gene matches. Germline lookup yields CDR1 MGHDK and CDR2 SYGVNS. The CDR3 totals 15 residues. For the CDR3, the DNA is TGTGCCAGCAGTGGACTAGCGGGAGCGGCGGAGACCCAGTACTTC. Protein product: CASSGLAGAAETQYF.

Ten or more counts support this clonotype. This chain links TRBV29-1 with TRBJ1-1, with D possibly TRBD1 on 6 matching bases. The CDR3 has 17 residues. Trimming shortened V by 2 bases and J by 5 bases, and 24 bases separated the two germline ends. CDR1 is SQVTM and CDR2 is ANQGSEA in the germline V gene. This chain's CDR3 is CSVESGGRHLGETEAFF. DNA for the CDR3: TGCAGCGTTGAAAGTGGGGGGCGTCATCTCGGGGAGACTGAAGCTTTCTTT.

The table lists this clonotype with a few counts. V and J are TRBV10-3 and TRBJ1-6; maybe TRBD1 (5 bases). The CDR3 spans 14 residues. Germline V CDR1 and CDR2: ENHRY, SYGVKD. The V end was cut by 10 bases, the J end by 7 bases, with 17 bases between. The CDR3 nucleotides are TGTGCCACCAATGGGGGGAGTTGGAATTCACCCCTCCACTTT. Translated: CATNGGSWNSPLHF.

In its sample, this clonotype ranks as medium-sized. This chain links TRBV5-1 with TRBJ2-7; D unresolved. This CDR3 has 16 residues. V lost 0 bases and J lost 2, with 15 bases in between. Per the germline V gene, CDR1 is SGHRS and CDR2 is YFSETQ. This CDR3 is CASSLAGQVKTYEQYF. DNA for the CDR3: TGCGCCAGCAGCTTGGCTGGGCAGGTTAAGACCTACGAGCAGTACTTC.

CDR3 sequence: CAISEWAGEQGNEQFF. The CDR3 coding sequence is TGTGCCATCAGTGAGTGGGCGGGAGAGCAGGGGAATGAGCAGTTCTTC. The V gene is TRBV10-3, the J gene TRBJ2-1; a possible D gene is TRBD2 (7 bases). Germline V gene sequence: CDR1 ENHRY, CDR2 SYGVKD. The CDR3 loop spans 16 amino acids. Trimming removed 1 base from V and 7 bases from J, with 17 bases in between.

This clonotype showed up just a few times. The chain links TRBV6-5 to TRBJ2-1; D is unresolved. From germline, CDR1 is MNHEY and CDR2 SVGAGI. With 2 bases removed from V and 1 base from J, the gap between germline ends came to 9 bases. The CDR3 is 15 amino acids. The CDR3 region is CASSYGRWSYNEQFF. CDR3 coding DNA: TGTGCCAGCAGTTACGGGCGGTGGTCCTACAATGAGCAGTTCTTC.

The sample holds a few counts of this clonotype. The chain recombines TRBV4-2 with TRBJ2-7; 12 positions agree with TRBD2. This CDR3 has 16 amino acids. CDR1 and CDR2 from the germline V gene are LGHNA and YNFKEQ. The V and J ends lost 3 bases and 4 bases, in that order; junction bases with no gene match: 7. CDR3 region: CASSHSLAGGTYEQYF. In DNA form, the CDR3 reads TGTGCCAGCAGCCATAGCCTAGCGGGAGGGACATACGAGCAGTACTTC.

The rearrangement joins TRBV12-3 or TRBV12-4 to TRBJ2-7; D may be TRBD2 (5 bases). The V and J ends lost 8 bases and 3 bases respectively, with 14 bases between them. The length of the CDR3 is 13 residues. This chain's CDR3 is CASGTGNSYEQYF. The CDR3 nucleotides read TGTGCCAGCGGAACCGGGAACAGCTACGAGCAGTACTTC.

The rearrangement joins TRBV10-1 to TRBJ1-2; D possibly corresponds to TRBD1 (6 bases). The CDR3 totals 14 residues. The germline V gene encodes CDR1 WNHNN and CDR2 SYGVQD (reference sequence). Trimming left V 3 bases short and J 7 bases short, with 15 bases between. In DNA, the CDR3 is TGCGCCAGCAGTGAAGACAGGAGGGGACTTGGCTACACCTTC. Translated: CASSEDRRGLGYTF.